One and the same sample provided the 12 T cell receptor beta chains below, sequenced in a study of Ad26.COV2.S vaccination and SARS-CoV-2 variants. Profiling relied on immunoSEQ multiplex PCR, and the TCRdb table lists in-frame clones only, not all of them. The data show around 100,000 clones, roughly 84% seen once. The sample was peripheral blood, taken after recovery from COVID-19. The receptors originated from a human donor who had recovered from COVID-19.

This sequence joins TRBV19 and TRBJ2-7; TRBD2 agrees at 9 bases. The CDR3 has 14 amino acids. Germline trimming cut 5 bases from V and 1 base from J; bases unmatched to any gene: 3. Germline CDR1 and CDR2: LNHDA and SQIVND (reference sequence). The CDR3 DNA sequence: TGTGCCAGTAGTGATGCGGGAGGGTCCTACGAGCAGTACTTC. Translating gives CASSDAGGSYEQYF.

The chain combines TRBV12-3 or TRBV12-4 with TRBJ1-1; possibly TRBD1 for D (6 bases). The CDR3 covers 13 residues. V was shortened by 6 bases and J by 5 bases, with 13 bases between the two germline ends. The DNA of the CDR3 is TGTGCCAGCAGGAAGACAGGAGTGACTGAAGCTTTCTTT. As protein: CASRKTGVTEAFF.

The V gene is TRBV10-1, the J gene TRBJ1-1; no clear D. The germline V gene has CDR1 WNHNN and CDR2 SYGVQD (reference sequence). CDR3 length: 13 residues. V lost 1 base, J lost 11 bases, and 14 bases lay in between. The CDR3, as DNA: TGCGCCAGCAGTGAGTATGGAGGGAGGAACGCTTTCTTT. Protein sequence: CASSEYGGRNAFF.

Here the CDR3 reads CASSSWKTTDTQYF. The CDR3, as DNA: TGCGCCAGCAGCAGCTGGAAGACCACAGATACGCAGTATTTT. The chain uses TRBV5-1 and TRBJ2-3; D gene unclear. The CDR3 extends over 14 amino acids. From germline, CDR1 is SGHRS and CDR2 YFSETQ. V was shortened by 4 bases and J by 2 bases, with 11 bases between the two germline ends.

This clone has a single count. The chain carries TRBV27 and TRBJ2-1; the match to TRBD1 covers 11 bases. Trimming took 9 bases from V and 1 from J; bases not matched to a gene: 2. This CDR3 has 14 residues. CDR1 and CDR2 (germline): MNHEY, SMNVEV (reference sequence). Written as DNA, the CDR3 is TGTGCCAGTGGGACAGGGGGGTCCTACAATGAGCAGTTCTTC. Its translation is CASGTGGSYNEQFF.

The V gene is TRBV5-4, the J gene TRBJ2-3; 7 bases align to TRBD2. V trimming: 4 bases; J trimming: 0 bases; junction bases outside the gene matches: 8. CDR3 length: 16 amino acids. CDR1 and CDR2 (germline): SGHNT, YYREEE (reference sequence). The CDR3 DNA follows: TGTGCCAGCAGCCCGACCGCCGGGAGGAGCACAGATACGCAGTATTTT. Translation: CASSPTAGRSTDTQYF.

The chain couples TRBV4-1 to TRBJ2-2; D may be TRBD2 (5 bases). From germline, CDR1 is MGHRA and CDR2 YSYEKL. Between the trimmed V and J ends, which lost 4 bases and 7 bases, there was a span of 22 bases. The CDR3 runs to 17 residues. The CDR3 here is CASSPTIGRVRIGELFF. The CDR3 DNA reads TGCGCCAGCAGCCCCACAATCGGGCGGGTGAGGATCGGGGAGCTGTTTTTT.

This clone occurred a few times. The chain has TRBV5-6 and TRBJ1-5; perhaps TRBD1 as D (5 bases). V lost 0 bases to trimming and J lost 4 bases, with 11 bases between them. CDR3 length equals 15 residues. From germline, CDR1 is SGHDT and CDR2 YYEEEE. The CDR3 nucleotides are TGTGCCAGCAGCTTGGATGGCAGGGAGAATCAGCCCCAGCATTTT. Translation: CASSLDGRENQPQHF.

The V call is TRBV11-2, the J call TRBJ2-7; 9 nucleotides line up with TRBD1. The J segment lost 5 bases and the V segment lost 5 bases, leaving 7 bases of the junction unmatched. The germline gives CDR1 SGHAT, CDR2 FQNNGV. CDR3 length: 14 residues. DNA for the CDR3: TGTGCCAGCAGCCCTGGGACAGGGTTGAACGAGCAGTACTTC. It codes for CASSPGTGLNEQYF.

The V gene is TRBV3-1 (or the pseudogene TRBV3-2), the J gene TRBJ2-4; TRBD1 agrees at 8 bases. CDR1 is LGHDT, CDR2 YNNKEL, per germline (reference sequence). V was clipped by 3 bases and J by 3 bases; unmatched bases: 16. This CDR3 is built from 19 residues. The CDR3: CASSHYYFRGRVVKNIQYF. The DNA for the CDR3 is TGTGCCAGCAGCCATTACTACTTCAGGGGGCGAGTGGTCAAAAACATTCAGTACTTC.

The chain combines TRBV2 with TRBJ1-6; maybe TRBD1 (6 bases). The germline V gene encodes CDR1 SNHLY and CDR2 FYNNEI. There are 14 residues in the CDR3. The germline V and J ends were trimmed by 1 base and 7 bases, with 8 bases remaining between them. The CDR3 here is CASSEGQGNSPLHF. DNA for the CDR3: TGTGCCAGCAGTGAAGGGCAGGGGAATTCACCCCTCCACTTT.

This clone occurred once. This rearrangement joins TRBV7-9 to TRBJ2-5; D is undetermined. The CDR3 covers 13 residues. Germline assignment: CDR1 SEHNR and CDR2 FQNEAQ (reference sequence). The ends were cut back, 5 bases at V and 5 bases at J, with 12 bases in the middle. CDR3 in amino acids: CASSIESWETQYF. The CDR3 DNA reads TGTGCCAGCAGCATAGAGAGTTGGGAGACCCAGTACTTC.